The 14 T cell receptor beta chains listed next were all sequenced from one sample in a study of T cells in Graves' hyperthyroidism and ophthalmopathy. RNA transcripts gave rise to amplified TCR beta CDR3 regions. The HTBI primer set was used in a first-round RT-PCR of the TCR CDR3. One entry per CDR3 protein, called by TCRdb with MiXCR from the multiplex PCR reads. The sample records 130,000 to 150,000 distinct CDR3 sequences, around 21% being singletons. Sequencing was carried out using blood. The receptors originated from a woman between 50 and 59 years old with Graves' hyperthyroidism that later progressed to Graves' ophthalmopathy.

This clonotype was recorded at least ten times. This chain connects TRBV18 to TRBJ2-7, with 10 positions matching TRBD1. The germline V gene has CDR1 KGHSH and CDR2 LQKENI. The CDR3 sequence is 13 residues long. The J segment lost 3 bases and the V segment lost 5 bases, leaving 1 base of the junction unmatched. CDR3 in amino acids: CASSGDRGYEQYF. In DNA form, the CDR3 reads TGTGCCAGCTCAGGGGACAGGGGCTACGAGCAGTACTTC.

This clonotype was counted many times. The junction departs from germline at one end; a sequencing error may be responsible. The chain couples TRBV7-9 to TRBJ2-7; possibly TRBD1 or TRBD2 for D (6 bases each). CDR1 and CDR2 (germline): SEHNR, FQNEAQ (reference sequence). The CDR3 is 16 residues long. The CDR3 nucleotides are TGTGCCAGCAGCTCCAGGGGTGGCGGGGCCTCCTTCGAGCAGTACTTC. As protein: CASSSRGGGASFEQYF.

This clonotype was detected many times. The chain combines TRBV3-1 with TRBJ1-2; D ambiguous. The CDR3 length is 14 residues. Germline lookup yields CDR1 LGHDT and CDR2 YNNKEL (reference sequence). Trimming stripped 1 base from V and 4 bases from J, with 10 bases between. CDR3 DNA sequence: TGTGCCAGCAGCCAAGGAGGGTATAGCTATGGCTACACCTTC. It specifies CASSQGGYSYGYTF.

In its sample, this clonotype was seen many times. The chain employs TRBV20-1 and TRBJ2-3, with 13 nucleotides matching TRBD2. V gave up 0 bases and J gave up 0 bases; unmatched junction bases: 6. CDR1 and CDR2 from the germline V gene are DFQATT and SNEGSKA (reference sequence). The CDR3 spans 18 residues. The CDR3 reads CSARDRTSGSSSTDTQYF. The CDR3 coding sequence is TGCAGTGCTAGAGATCGGACTAGCGGGAGTTCGAGCACAGATACGCAGTATTTT.

The chain recombines TRBV7-2 with TRBJ1-2; D is undetermined. Trimming stripped 1 base from V and 0 bases from J, with 6 bases between. The CDR3 is 14 amino acids. Germline assignment: CDR1 SGHTA and CDR2 FQGNSA. CDR3 nucleotide sequence: TGTGCCAGCAGCTTAGTACGTCCTAACTATGGCTACACCTTC. Its protein product is CASSLVRPNYGYTF.

The chain couples TRBV27 to TRBJ1-5; D not certain. The V end lost 8 bases, the J end lost 7 bases, and 21 bases lay between the germline ends. This CDR3 has 15 amino acids. Germline loops: CDR1 MNHEY, CDR2 SMNVEV (reference sequence). This CDR3 is CASCDPVDPGQPQHF. For the CDR3, the DNA is TGTGCCAGCTGTGACCCAGTTGACCCGGGGCAGCCCCAGCATTTT.

This chain links TRBV18 with TRBJ2-3, with D perhaps assigned TRBD1 or TRBD2 (5 bases each). V was trimmed by 0 bases and J by 7 bases, leaving 17 bases between them. This CDR3 region has 16 residues. Germline lookup yields CDR1 KGHSH and CDR2 LQKENI. The CDR3 bases are TGTGCCAGCTCACCACCGGTCGGGACGGTCGGGAATACGCAGTATTTT. It yields the protein CASSPPVGTVGNTQYF.

The V call is TRBV29-1, the J call TRBJ2-3; D perhaps matches TRBD1 (5 bases). CDR1 SQVTM and CDR2 ANQGSEA come from the germline V gene. Trimming took 7 bases from V and 5 from J, leaving 13 bases between them. The CDR3 loop spans 12 amino acids. Here the CDR3 reads CSARAGLDTQYF. CDR3 bases: TGCAGCGCCAGGGCAGGGCTAGATACGCAGTATTTT.

A remark on this clonotype: No conserved phenylalanine or tryptophan ends this CDR3, so it is likely a read error. This chain joins TRBV28 and TRBJ2-7; D not resolved. This CDR3 has 17 residues. V lost 0 bases, J lost 2 bases, and 17 bases lay in between. Germline V lookup: CDR1 MDHEN, CDR2 SYDVKM. The CDR3 DNA reads TGTGCCAGCAGTTTATGGTCAGTAACATTGGACCCCTACGAGCAGTACCTC. This encodes CASSLWSVTLDPYEQYL.

The genes are TRBV20-1 and TRBJ1-2; 7 positions match TRBD1. The V and J ends lost 1 base and 4 bases, in that order; junction bases with no gene match: 3. Germline CDR1 and CDR2: DFQATT and SNEGSKA (reference sequence). This CDR3 has 13 amino acids. CDR3: CSARAGTVYGYTF. Written as DNA, the CDR3 is TGCAGTGCTAGAGCCGGGACAGTCTATGGCTACACCTTC.

The chain is built from TRBV5-4 and TRBJ1-4, with D hard to call. Deletions cut 0 bases from V and 7 bases from J, with 16 bases between. The germline V gene encodes CDR1 SGHNT and CDR2 YYREEE (reference sequence). There are 16 residues in the CDR3. This chain's CDR3 is CASSLGLLAEGEKLFF. CDR3 DNA sequence: TGTGCCAGCAGCTTGGGGCTCCTGGCGGAGGGTGAAAAACTGTTTTTT.

This rearrangement joins TRBV28 to TRBJ1-4; 8 bases fit TRBD1. V lost 4 bases, J lost 6 bases, and 7 bases stayed unmatched. Germline values: CDR1 MDHEN, CDR2 SYDVKM. The CDR3 extends over 15 amino acids. Written as DNA, the CDR3 is TGTGCCAGCAGTTCCCAGGGGGCTGGTTATGAAAAACTGTTTTTT. Protein sequence: CASSSQGAGYEKLFF.

The chain carries TRBV2 and TRBJ2-3; D gene unclear. From germline, CDR1 is SNHLY and CDR2 FYNNEI. This CDR3 has 14 amino acids. Trimming removed 6 bases at V and 1 base at J, with 11 bases between. CDR3 nucleotide sequence: TGTGCCAGCAGCGGGTTTGGGGGCACAGATACGCAGTATTTT. It encodes CASSGFGGTDTQYF.

Comment on this clonotype: This may be a read error, as it is one base from a much larger clone. As the CDR3 is not closed by the conserved phenylalanine or tryptophan, this likely results from a read error. J is TRBJ2-1 and V is TRBV3-1; TRBD2 matches at 9 bases. Germline CDR1 is LGHDT and CDR2 is YNNKEL (reference sequence). V was clipped by 4 bases and J by 5 bases; unmatched bases: 6. The CDR3 spans 15 residues. The CDR3 DNA follows: TGTGCCAGCAGCCCTGGACTAGCGAGGCACAATGAGCAGTTCTCC. Its protein is CASSPGLARHNEQFS.